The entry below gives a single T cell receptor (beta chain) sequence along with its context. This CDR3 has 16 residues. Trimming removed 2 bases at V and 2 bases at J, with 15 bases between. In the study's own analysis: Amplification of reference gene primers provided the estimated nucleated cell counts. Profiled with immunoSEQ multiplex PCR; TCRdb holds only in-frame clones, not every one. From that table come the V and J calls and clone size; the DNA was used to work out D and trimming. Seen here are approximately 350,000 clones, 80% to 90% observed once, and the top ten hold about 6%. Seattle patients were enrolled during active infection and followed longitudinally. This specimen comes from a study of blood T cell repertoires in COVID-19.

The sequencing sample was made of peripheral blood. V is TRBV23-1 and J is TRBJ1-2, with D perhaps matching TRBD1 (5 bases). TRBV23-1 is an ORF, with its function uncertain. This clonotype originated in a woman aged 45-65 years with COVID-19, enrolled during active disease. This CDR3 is CASSQIWTRPNYGYTF. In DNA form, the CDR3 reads TGCGCCAGCAGTCAAATTTGGACACGCCCGAACTATGGCTACACCTTC.